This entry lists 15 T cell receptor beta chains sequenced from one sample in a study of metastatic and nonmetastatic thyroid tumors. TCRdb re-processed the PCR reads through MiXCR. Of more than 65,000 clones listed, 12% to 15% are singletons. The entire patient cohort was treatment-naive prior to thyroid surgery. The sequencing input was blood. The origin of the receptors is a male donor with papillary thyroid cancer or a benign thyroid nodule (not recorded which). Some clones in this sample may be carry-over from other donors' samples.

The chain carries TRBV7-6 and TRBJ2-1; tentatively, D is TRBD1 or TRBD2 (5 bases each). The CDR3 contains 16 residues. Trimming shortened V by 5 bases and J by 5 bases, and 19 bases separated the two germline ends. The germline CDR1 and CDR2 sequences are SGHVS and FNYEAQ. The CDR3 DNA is TGTGCCAGCAGCCCCGCCGTGCAGGGACGGAACAATGAGCAGTTCTTC. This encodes CASSPAVQGRNNEQFF.

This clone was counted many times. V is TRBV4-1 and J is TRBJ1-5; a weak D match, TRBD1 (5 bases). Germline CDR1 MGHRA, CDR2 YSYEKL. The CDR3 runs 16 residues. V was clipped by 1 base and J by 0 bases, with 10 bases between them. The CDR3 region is CASSQGTRGSNQPQHF. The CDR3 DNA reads TGCGCCAGCAGCCAAGGGACAAGGGGTAGCAATCAGCCCCAGCATTTT.

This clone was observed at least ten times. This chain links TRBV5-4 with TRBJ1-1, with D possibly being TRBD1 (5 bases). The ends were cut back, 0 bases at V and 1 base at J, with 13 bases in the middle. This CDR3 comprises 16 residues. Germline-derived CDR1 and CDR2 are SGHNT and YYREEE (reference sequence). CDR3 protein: CASSLDLRGGNTEAFF. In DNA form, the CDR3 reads TGTGCCAGCAGCTTGGATTTGCGGGGGGGGAACACTGAAGCTTTCTTT.

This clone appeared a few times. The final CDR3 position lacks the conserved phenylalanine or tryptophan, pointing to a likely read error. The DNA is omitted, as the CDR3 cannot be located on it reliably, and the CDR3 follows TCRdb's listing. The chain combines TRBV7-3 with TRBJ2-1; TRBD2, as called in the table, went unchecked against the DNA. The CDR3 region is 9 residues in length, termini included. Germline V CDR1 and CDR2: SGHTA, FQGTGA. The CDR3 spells CASSAWAST.

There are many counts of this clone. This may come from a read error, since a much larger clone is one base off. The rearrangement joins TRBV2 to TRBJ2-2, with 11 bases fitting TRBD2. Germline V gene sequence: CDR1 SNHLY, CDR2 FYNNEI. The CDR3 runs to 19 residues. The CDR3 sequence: CASSEEELAGVMDTGELVF. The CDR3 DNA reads TGTGCCAGCAGTGAAGAAGAACTAGCGGGAGTTATGGACACCGGGGAGCTGGTTTTT. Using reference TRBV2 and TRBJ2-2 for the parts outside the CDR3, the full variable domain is EPEVTQTPSHQVTQMGQEVILRCVPISNHLYFYWYRQILGQKVEFLVSFYNNEISEKSEIFDDQFSVERPDGSNFTLKIRSTKLEDSAMYFCASSEEELAGVMDTGELVFGEGSRLTVL.

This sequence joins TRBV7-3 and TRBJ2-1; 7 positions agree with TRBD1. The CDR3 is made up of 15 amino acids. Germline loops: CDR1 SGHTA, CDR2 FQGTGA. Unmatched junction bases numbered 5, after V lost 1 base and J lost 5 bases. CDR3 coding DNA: TGTGCCAGCAGCTTAAGACAGGGAACCCACAATGAGCAGTTCTTC. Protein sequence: CASSLRQGTHNEQFF.

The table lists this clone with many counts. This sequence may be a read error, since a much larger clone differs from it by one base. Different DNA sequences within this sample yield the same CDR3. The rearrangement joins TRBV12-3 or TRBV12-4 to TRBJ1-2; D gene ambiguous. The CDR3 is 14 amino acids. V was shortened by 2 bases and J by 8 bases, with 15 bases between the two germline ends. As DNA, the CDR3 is TGTGCCAGCAGTTTAAGACCGGGGAACGCAGGCTACACCTTC. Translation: CASSLRPGNAGYTF.

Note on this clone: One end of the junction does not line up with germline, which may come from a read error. For the CDR3, the DNA is TGCAGTGGCCGGGGGGTGGCATATGGATACACCTTC. Protein product: CSGRGVAYGYTF. J is TRBJ1-2 and V is TRBV20-1; possible D gene TRBD1, 5 bases. In germline, CDR1 is DFQATT, CDR2 SNEGSKA (reference sequence). The CDR3 length is 12 residues.

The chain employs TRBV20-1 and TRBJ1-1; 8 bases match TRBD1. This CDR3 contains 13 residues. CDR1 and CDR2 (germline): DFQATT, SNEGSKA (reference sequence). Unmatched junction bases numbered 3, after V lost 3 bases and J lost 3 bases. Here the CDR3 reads CSASTGGYTEAFF. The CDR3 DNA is TGCAGTGCTAGCACAGGGGGGTACACTGAAGCTTTCTTT.

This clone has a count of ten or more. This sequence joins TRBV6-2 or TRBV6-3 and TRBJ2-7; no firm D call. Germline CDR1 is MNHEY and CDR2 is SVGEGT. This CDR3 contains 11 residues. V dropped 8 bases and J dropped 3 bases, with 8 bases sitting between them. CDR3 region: CASGDFYEQYF. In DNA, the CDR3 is TGTGCCAGCGGCGACTTCTACGAGCAGTACTTC.

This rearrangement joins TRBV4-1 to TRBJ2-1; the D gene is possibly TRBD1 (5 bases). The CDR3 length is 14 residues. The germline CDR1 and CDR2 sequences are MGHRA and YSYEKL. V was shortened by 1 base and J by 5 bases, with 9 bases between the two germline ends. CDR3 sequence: CASSQGKGDNEQFF. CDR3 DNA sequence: TGCGCCAGCAGCCAAGGGAAAGGGGACAATGAGCAGTTCTTC.

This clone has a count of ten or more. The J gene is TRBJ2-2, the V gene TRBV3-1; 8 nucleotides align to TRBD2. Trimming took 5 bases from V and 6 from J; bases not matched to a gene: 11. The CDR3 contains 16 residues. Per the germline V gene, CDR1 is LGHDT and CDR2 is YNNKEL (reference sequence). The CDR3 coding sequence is TGTGCCAGCAGCTCTAGCGGGTCCGGGGGATCCGGGGAGCTGTTTTTT. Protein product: CASSSSGSGGSGELFF.

The CDR3 DNA reads TGTGCCAGCAGCTTGGCCTCGAAGGCGCCAAATTCACCCCTCCACTTT. Translation gives CASSLASKAPNSPLHF. This chain joins TRBV5-4 and TRBJ1-6; D unclear. Per germline, CDR1 SGHNT and CDR2 YYREEE (reference sequence). V was cut by 0 bases and J by 7 bases, with 14 bases left in between. This CDR3 region has 16 residues.

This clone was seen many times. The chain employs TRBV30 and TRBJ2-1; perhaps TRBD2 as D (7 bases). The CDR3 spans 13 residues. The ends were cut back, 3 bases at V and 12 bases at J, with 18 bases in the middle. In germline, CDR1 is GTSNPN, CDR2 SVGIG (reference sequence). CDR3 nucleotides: TGTGCCTGGAGCACCGGGGGGCGGAGGGCGCAGTTCTTC. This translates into CAWSTGGRRAQFF.

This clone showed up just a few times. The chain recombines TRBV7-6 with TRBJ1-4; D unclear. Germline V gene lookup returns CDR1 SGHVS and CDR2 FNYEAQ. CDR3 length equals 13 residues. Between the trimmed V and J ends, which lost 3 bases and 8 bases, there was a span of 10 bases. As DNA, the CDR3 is TGTGCCAGCAGCTTGTGCCCTGGGGAAAAACTGTTTTTT. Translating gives CASSLCPGEKLFF.